This T cell receptor beta chain was recorded in a study of MAIT cells during Salmonella Paratyphi A infection (dated by TCRdb to about 2017). Regarding the complete study: Adult volunteers aged 18 to 60 ingested a single dose of 1-5x10^3 CFU of S. Paratyphi A strain NVGH308. Starting at diagnosis, diagnosed volunteers were given ciprofloxacin 500 mg twice a day for 14 days.

About this clonotype itself: The clone's antigen remains unknown. Base qualities are not at hand, and no much larger clone is one base apart.

CDR1 and CDR2 are drawn from the germline V gene: LGHNA, YSLEER. V loses 0 bases, J loses 4 bases, and the germline ends lie 12 bases apart. The CDR3 measures 15 amino acids from cysteine to phenylalanine. The CDR3 DNA has 45 bases and is translated from base 1. Library preparation employed 5' RACE. TCRbeta was amplified in two rounds of PCR using Phusion High-Fidelity polymerase, and the primers added sample-specific barcodes. To build the TCRbeta libraries, template-switch cDNA synthesis was carried out using SMARTScribe reverse transcriptase along with a TRBC-specific primer. After barcoding, samples were pooled and then prepared using the NEBNext Ultra DNA Library Prep Kit for Illumina. The libraries were sequenced on an Illumina MiSeq using the MiSeq reagent kit v2, 300 cycles. Per the original workflow: Jemultiplexer was used to demultiplex reads by barcode, and MiTCR with default parameters handled the alignment. Non-functional sequences were removed with VDJtools, and each clonotype was defined by its amino acid sequence, with frequencies calculated from the assigned sequence reads. In the clonal space homeostasis analysis, clonotypes were grouped by frequency into over-represented (0.05-1), large, medium and small bins. TCRdb reprocessed the public reads (quality trimming at Q25 with fastp, clone calling with MiXCR) and kept in-frame beta chains. Records with the same CDR3 protein are collapsed into one entry carrying the most frequent genes and DNA. None of the V and J calls come from the authors' own analysis; TCRdb made them. Present in this sample are 1,000 or so distinct CDR3 sequences, approximately 53% of which were seen just once. The ten most abundant clones make up roughly 33% of the sample.

The time point tag for this specimen amounts to: mid-infection, around enteric fever diagnosis. Using flow cytometry, MAIT cells, defined as Valpha7.2+ CD161+ T cells, were identified and sorted. In roughly 6 volunteers who developed enteric fever after controlled oral challenge with live Salmonella Paratyphi A, circulating MAIT cell TCRbeta repertoires were profiled over time. Each diagnosed volunteer contributed MAIT cell samples at pre-infection, mid-infection and post-infection timepoints. Enteric fever was diagnosed as Paratyphi A bacteremia and/or persistent fever above 38 °C lasting more than 12 hours. Diagnosis of infection in challenged volunteers occurred between day 4 and day 7 after challenge. For RNA extraction, between roughly 4,500 and 11,000 MAIT cells per sample were sorted directly into RNAqueous-Micro lysis buffer. Lymphoprep gradient centrifugation was used to isolate peripheral blood mononuclear cells from both the blood samples and the leukocyte cones. Cell sorting used a BD FACSAria Fusion or BD FACSAria III sorter.

Summary of the overall study and its limitations: More expansion or contraction among the top five MAIT clonotypes was shown in diagnosed volunteers than in healthy controls (roughly 0.53 versus 0.13), suggesting infection-driven repertoire reshaping. The availability of volunteer samples limited the sample sizes, but these sizes were considered adequate to detect differences between groups. MAIT TRBV usage was oligoclonal with a preference for TRBV20 and TRBV6, and infection appeared not to change this usage. A significant decrease in the space occupied by over-represented MAIT clonotypes was found from baseline to mid-infection (approximately 0.17 to 0.10), whereas no significant post-infection difference was found.

Sample: MAIT cells from blood, taken at the middle sampling point of the challenge study. The source of this sequence is a person aged 18 to 69 who was deliberately infected with Salmonella Paratyphi A in a paratyphoid fever challenge study. This receptor chain uses TRBV4-3 and TRBJ1-1; no D gene is confidently identified. CDR3 protein: CASSQEYGEVTEAFF. Read as DNA, the sequence is TGCGCCAGCAGCCAAGAATATGGGGAGGTCACTGAAGCTTTCTTT.